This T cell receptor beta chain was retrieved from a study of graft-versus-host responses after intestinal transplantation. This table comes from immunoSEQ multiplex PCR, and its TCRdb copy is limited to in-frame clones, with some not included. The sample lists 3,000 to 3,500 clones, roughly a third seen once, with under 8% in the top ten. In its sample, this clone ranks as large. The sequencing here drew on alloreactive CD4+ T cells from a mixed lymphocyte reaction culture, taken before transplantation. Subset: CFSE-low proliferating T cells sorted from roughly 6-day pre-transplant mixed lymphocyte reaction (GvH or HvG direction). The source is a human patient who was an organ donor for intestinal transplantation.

The CDR3 nucleotides are TGCGCCAGCAGCGAACCGGGACTTCCTCTGTTTTTT. Residues: CASSEPGLPLFF. This chain joins TRBV5-1 and TRBJ1-4; the D gene is possibly TRBD1 (5 bases). The V end was cut by 4 bases, the J end by 14 bases, with 15 bases between. CDR1 SGHRS and CDR2 YFSETQ come from the germline V gene. CDR3 length: 12 amino acids.